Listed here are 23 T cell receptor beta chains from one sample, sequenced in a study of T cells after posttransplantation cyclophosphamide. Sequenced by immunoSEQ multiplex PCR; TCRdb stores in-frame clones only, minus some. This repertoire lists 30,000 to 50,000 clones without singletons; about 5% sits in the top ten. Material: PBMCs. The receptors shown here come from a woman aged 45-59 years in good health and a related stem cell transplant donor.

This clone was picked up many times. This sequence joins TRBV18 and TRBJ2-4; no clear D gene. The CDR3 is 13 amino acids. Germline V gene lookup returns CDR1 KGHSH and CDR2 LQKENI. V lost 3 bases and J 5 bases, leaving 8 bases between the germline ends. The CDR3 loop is CASSPEKENIQYF. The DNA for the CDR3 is TGTGCCAGCTCACCGGAGAAGGAAAACATTCAGTACTTC. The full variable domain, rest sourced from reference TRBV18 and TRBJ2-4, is NAGVMQNPRHLVRRRGQEARLRCSPMKGHSHVYWYRQLPEEGLKFMVYLQKENIIDESGMPKERFSAEFPKEGPSILRIQQVVRGDSAAYFCASSPEKENIQYFGAGTRLSVL.

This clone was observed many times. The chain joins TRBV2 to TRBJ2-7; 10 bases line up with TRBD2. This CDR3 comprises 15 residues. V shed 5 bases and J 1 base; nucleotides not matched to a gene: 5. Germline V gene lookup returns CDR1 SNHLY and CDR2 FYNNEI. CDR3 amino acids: CASSFSGGTSYEQYF. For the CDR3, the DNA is TGTGCCAGCAGTTTTAGCGGGGGGACGTCCTACGAGCAGTACTTC.

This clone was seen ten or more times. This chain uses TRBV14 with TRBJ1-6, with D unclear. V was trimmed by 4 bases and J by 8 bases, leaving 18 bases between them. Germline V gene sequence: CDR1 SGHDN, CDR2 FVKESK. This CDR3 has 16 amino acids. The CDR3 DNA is TGTGCCAGCAGCCTCGGAGGCCCCCTTTGGGATTCACCCCTCCACTTT. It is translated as CASSLGGPLWDSPLHF.

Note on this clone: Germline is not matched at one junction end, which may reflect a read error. The CDR3 DNA follows: TGTGCCAGCAGTGCAGGAGGGACAGGGAGATACGAGCAGTACTTC. This gives the protein CASSAGGTGRYEQYF. The chain couples TRBV10-3 to TRBJ2-7; 9 bases fit TRBD1. This CDR3 region has 15 residues. Germline-derived CDR1 and CDR2 are ENHRY and SYGVKD.

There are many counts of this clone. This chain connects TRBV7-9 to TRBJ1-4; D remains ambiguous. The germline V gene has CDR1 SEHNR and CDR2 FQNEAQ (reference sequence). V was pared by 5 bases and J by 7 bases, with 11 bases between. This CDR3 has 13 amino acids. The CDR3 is CASSALYSEKLFF. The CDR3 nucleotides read TGTGCCAGCAGCGCCCTATACAGTGAAAAACTGTTTTTT.

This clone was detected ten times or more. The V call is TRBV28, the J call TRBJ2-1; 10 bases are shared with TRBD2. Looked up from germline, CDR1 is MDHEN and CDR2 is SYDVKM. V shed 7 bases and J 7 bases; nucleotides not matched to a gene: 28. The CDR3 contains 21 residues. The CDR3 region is CASTSPLPTQFTSGEENEQFF. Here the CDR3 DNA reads TGTGCCAGCACCTCACCCCTCCCTACCCAGTTTACTAGCGGGGAGGAGAATGAGCAGTTCTTC.

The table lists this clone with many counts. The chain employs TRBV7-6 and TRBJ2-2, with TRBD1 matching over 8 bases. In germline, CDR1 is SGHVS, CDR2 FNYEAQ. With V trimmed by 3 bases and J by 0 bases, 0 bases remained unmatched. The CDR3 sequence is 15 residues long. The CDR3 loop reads CASSLGQANTGELFF. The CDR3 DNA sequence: TGTGCCAGCAGCTTGGGACAGGCGAACACCGGGGAGCTGTTTTTT. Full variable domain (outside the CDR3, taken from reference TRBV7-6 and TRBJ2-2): GAGVSQSPRYKVTKRGQDVALRCDPISGHVSLYWYRQALGQGPEFLTYFNYEAQQDKSGLPNDRFSAERPEGSISTLTIQRTEQRDSAMYRCASSLGQANTGELFFGEGSRLTVL.

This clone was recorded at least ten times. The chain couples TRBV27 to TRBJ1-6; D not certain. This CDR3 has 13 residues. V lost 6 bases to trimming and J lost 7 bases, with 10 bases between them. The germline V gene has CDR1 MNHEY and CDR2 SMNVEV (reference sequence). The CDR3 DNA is TGTGCCAGCAGAATTCCCGGGAATTCACCCCTCCACTTT. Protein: CASRIPGNSPLHF.

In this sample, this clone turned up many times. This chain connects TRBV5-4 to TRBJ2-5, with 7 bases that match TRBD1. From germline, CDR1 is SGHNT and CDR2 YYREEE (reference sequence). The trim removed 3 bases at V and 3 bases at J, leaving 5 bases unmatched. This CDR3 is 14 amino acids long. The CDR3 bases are TGTGCCAGCAGCTGGGGGACAGTTGAAGAGACCCAGTACTTC. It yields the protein CASSWGTVEETQYF.

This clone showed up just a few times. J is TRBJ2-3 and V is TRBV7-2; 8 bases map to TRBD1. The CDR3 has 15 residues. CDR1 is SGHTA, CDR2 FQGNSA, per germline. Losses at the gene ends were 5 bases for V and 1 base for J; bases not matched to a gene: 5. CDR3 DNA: TGTGCCAGCAGCACCTACAGGGGGGGCACAGATACGCAGTATTTT. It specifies CASSTYRGGTDTQYF.

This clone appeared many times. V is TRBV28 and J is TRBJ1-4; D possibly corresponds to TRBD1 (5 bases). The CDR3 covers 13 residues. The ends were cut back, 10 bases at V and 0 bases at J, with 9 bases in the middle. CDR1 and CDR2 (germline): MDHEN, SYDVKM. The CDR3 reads CATTGTTNEKLFF. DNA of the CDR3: TGTGCCACCACAGGAACAACTAATGAAAAACTGTTTTTT.

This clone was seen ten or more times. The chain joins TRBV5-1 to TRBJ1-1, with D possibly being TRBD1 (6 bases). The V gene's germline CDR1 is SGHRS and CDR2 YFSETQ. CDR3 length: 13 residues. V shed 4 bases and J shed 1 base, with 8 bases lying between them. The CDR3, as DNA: TGCGCCAGCAGCCAACAGGGGAACACTGAAGCTTTCTTT. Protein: CASSQQGNTEAFF.

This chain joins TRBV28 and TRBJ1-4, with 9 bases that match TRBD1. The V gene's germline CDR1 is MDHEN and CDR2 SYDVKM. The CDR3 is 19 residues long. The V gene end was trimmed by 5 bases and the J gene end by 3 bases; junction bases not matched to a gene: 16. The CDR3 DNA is TGTGCCAGCAGTCCTCAGACCGGGACAGGGACGATAGCTAATGAAAAACTGTTTTTT. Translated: CASSPQTGTGTIANEKLFF.

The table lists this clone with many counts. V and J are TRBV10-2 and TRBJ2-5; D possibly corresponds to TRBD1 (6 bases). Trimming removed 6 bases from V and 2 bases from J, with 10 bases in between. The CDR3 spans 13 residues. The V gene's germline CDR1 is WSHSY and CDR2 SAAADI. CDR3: CASRGHDQETQYF. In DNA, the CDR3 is TGCGCCAGCAGGGGACATGATCAAGAGACCCAGTACTTC.

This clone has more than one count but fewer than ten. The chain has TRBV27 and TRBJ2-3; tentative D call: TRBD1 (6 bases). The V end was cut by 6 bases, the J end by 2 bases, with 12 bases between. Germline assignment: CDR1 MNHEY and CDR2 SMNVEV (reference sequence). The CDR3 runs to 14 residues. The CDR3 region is CASRDQGSTDTQYF. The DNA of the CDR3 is TGTGCCAGCAGAGACCAGGGGTCCACAGATACGCAGTATTTT.

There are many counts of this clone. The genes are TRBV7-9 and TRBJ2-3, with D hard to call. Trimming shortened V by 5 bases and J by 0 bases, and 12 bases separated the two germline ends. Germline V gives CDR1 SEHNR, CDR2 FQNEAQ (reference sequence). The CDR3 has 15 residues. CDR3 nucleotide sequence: TGTGCCAGCAGCCCCAGAGCGTCCAGCACAGATACGCAGTATTTT. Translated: CASSPRASSTDTQYF.

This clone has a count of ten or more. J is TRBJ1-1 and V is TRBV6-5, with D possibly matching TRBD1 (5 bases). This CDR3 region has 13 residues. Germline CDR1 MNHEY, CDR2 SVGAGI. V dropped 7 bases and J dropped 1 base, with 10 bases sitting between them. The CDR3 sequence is CASINRGNTEAFF. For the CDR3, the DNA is TGTGCCAGCATCAATAGGGGGAACACTGAAGCTTTCTTT.

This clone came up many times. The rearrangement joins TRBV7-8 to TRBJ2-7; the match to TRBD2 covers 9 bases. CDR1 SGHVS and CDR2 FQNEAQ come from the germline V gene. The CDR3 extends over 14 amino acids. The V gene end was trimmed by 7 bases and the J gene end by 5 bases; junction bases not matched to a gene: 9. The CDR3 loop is CASTLGGGADEQYF. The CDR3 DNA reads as TGTGCCAGCACCCTAGGCGGGGGGGCGGACGAGCAGTACTTC.

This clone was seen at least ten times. The CDR3 DNA is TGTGCCAGCAGGAACCGGGACAGGACCTACGAGCAGTACTTC. Residues: CASRNRDRTYEQYF. V is TRBV6-6 and J is TRBJ2-7, with 8 positions matching TRBD1. CDR1 and CDR2 (germline): MNHNY, SVGAGI (reference sequence). CDR3 length equals 14 residues. The V segment lost 6 bases and the J segment 2 bases; nucleotides outside the gene matches: 6.

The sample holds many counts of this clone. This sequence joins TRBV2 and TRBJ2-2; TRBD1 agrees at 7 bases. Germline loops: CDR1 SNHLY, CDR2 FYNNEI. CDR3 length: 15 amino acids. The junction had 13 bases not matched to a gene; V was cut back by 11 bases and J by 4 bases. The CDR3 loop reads CARGQPGQLTGELFF. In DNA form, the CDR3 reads TGTGCCCGCGGACAACCGGGACAGCTCACCGGGGAGCTGTTTTTT.

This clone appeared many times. In DNA form, the CDR3 reads TGTGCCAGCAGTTCCCCGGGACATCCATACGAGCAGTACTTC. Translated, it gives CASSSPGHPYEQYF. The chain couples TRBV27 to TRBJ2-7, with TRBD1 as a possible D gene (6 bases). Per germline, CDR1 MNHEY and CDR2 SMNVEV (reference sequence). The CDR3 covers 14 residues. Trimming took 4 bases from V and 4 from J, leaving 14 bases between them.

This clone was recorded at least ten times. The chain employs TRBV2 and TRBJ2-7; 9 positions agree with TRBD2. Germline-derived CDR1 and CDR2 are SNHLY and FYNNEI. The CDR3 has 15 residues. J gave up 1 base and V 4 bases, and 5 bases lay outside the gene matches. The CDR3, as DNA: TGTGCCAGCAGTGGCAGCGGGGGGCCTTCCTACGAGCAGTACTTC. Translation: CASSGSGGPSYEQYF.

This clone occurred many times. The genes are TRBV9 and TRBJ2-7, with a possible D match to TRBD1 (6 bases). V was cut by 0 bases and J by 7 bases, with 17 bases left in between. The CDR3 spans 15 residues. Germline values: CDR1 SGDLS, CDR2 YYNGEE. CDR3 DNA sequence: TGTGCCAGCAGCGTAGTCGCGACAGGTCCGAGGGAGCAGTACTTC. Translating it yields CASSVVATGPREQYF.